Listed below are T cell receptor beta chains from one sample, sequenced in a study of siplizumab effects on memory and regulatory T cells. Generated by immunoSEQ multiplex PCR, the TCRdb table keeps only in-frame clones and is missing some. The table lists 95,000 to 110,000 clones, 85% to 95% of them singletons. The sequenced sample consisted of Tregs sorted from blood. These receptors all come from a human donor in good health. Each CDR3 is given without its conserved first and last residue.

TRBV9	ASSQRLAGGNIGELF
TRBV7-2	ASSSRQGGGYT
TRBV5-1	ASSFTSGVTTDTQY
TRBV6-1	ALGGGRAKNIQY
TRBV4-1	ASSPLRGGIEQF
TRBV7-8	ASSLGDYGYT
TRBV18	ASSPRQGSVGPQH
TRBV2	ATAGRWNTEAF
TRBV7-3	ASSLGFSTDTQY
TRBV7-3	ASSLNSGGPYEQY
TRBV5-1	ASSLQRNEQF
TRBV5-1	ASSLGLAGGTDTQY
TRBV30	AWDRNHWGYT
TRBV11-2	ASSDSYEQY
TRBV7-3	ASSFRGAEGYT